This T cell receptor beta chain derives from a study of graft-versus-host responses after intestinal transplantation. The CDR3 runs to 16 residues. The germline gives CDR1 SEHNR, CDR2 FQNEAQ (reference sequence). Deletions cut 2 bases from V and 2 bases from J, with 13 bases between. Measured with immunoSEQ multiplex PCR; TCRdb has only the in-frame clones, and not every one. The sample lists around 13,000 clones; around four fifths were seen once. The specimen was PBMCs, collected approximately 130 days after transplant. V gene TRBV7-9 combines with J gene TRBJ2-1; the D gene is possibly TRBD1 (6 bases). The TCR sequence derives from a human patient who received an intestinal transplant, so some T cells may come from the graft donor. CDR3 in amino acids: CASSLTPQGTYNEQFF. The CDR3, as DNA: TGTGCCAGCAGCTTAACCCCCCAGGGGACCTACAATGAGCAGTTCTTC. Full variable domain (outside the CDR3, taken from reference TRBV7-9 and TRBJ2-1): DTGVSQNPRHKITKRGQNVTFRCDPISEHNRLYWYRQTLGQGPEFLTYFQNEAQLEKSRLLSDRFSAERPKGSFSTLEIQRTEQGDSAMYLCASSLTPQGTYNEQFFGPGTRLTVL.